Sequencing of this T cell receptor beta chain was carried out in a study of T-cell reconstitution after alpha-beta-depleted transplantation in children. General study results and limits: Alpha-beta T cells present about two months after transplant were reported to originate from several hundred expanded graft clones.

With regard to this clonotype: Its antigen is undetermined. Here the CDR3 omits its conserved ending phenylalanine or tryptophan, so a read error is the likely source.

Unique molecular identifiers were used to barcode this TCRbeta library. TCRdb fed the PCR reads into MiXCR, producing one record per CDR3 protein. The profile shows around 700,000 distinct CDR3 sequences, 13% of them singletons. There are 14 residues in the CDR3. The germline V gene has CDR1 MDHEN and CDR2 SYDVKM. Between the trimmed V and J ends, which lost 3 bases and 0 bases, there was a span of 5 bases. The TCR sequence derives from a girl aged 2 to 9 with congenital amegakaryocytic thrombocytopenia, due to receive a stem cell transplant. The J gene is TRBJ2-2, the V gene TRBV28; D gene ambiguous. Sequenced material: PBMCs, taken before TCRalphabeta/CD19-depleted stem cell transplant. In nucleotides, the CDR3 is TGTGCCAGCAGTTTCACAGCGAACACCGGGGAGCTGTTTTAT. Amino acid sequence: CASSFTANTGELFY.